The 26 T cell receptor beta chains below all came from one sample that was sequenced in a study of blood T cell repertoires in COVID-19. TCRdb keeps only in-frame clones here, not all; method: immunoSEQ multiplex PCR. The sample includes more than 25,000 clones, roughly 84% of them seen just once. The sequenced material came from peripheral blood. These TCRs come from an elderly man with active COVID-19.

This clone was seen just once. This sequence joins TRBV2 and TRBJ1-2; TRBD1 matches at 7 bases. This CDR3 has 14 residues. The V segment lost 6 bases and the J segment 1 base; nucleotides outside the gene matches: 5. From germline, CDR1 is SNHLY and CDR2 FYNNEI. CDR3 DNA sequence: TGTGCCAGCAGGGAGGGACAGTATAACTATGGCTACACCTTC. Translating it yields CASREGQYNYGYTF.

V and J are TRBV5-1 and TRBJ1-1; maybe TRBD1 (5 bases). Germline V CDR1 and CDR2: SGHRS, YFSETQ. V lost 1 base, J lost 2 bases, and 18 bases lay in between. CDR3 length: 17 amino acids. CDR3 nucleotide sequence: TGCGCCAGCAGCTTGCAGTGGACAACCTCAGGAAACACTGAAGCTTTCTTT. Amino acids: CASSLQWTTSGNTEAFF.

The J gene is TRBJ2-1, the V gene TRBV5-1; no reliable D call. Germline V gene sequence: CDR1 SGHRS, CDR2 YFSETQ. This CDR3 region has 11 residues. Trimming took 6 bases from V and 5 from J, leaving 6 bases between them. CDR3: CASNYHNEQFF. The CDR3, as DNA: TGCGCCAGCAACTACCACAATGAGCAGTTCTTC.

The gene calls are TRBV7-8 and TRBJ1-2; 11 bases agree with TRBD1. Germline loops: CDR1 SGHVS, CDR2 FQNEAQ. Losses at the gene ends were 5 bases for V and 1 base for J; bases not matched to a gene: 9. This CDR3 comprises 17 residues. As DNA, the CDR3 is TGTGCCAGCAGCCTCCGGACAGGGGGCTCCGTTAACTATGGCTACACCTTC. Amino acids: CASSLRTGGSVNYGYTF.

The V and J genes are TRBV15 and TRBJ2-7, with D hard to call. Trimming pared 0 bases from V and 4 bases from J, leaving 7 bases between. This CDR3 region has 13 residues. Per germline, CDR1 LNHNV and CDR2 YYDKDF (reference sequence). CDR3 sequence reads: CATSRDLEYEQYF. DNA of the CDR3: TGTGCCACCAGCAGAGATTTGGAGTACGAGCAGTACTTC.

The chain links TRBV4-1 to TRBJ1-2, with D maybe TRBD1 (6 bases). This CDR3 has 13 amino acids. V was clipped by 3 bases and J by 5 bases, with 10 bases between them. CDR1 and CDR2 (germline): MGHRA, YSYEKL. The CDR3 sequence is CASSHDQGYGYTF. The CDR3 DNA is TGCGCCAGCAGCCACGACCAGGGGTATGGCTACACCTTC.

The chain recombines TRBV7-2 with TRBJ2-7; TRBD2 matches at 8 bases. CDR3 length equals 15 residues. The V gene's germline CDR1 is SGHTA and CDR2 FQGNSA. The V gene end was trimmed by 1 base and the J gene end by 0 bases; junction bases not matched to a gene: 2. The CDR3 reads CASSLGSGASYEQYF. CDR3 sequence (DNA): TGTGCCAGCAGCTTAGGTAGCGGGGCCTCCTACGAGCAGTACTTC.

The chain combines TRBV9 with TRBJ2-7, with TRBD1 identical over 7 bases. There are 14 residues in the CDR3. With V trimmed by 3 bases and J by 0 bases, 3 bases remained unmatched. Germline V gives CDR1 SGDLS, CDR2 YYNGEE. CDR3 loop: CASSGRDSSYEQYF. The CDR3 DNA follows: TGTGCCAGCAGCGGACGGGACAGCTCCTACGAGCAGTACTTC.

This sequence joins TRBV5-1 and TRBJ1-1, with D possibly being TRBD1 (6 bases). With 0 bases removed from V and 1 base from J, the gap between germline ends came to 10 bases. The V gene's germline CDR1 is SGHRS and CDR2 YFSETQ. The CDR3 totals 15 residues. As DNA, the CDR3 is TGCGCCAGCAGCTTGGCCCCGGGACAGAACACTGAAGCTTTCTTT. It yields the protein CASSLAPGQNTEAFF.

The rearrangement uses TRBV15 and TRBJ1-5; possibly TRBD1 for D (6 bases). The germline gives CDR1 LNHNV, CDR2 YYDKDF (reference sequence). V shed 1 base and J shed 2 bases, with 9 bases lying between them. CDR3 length: 15 residues. Here the CDR3 reads CATSRGQAGNQPQHF. The CDR3 coding sequence is TGTGCCACCAGCAGAGGACAGGCAGGCAATCAGCCCCAGCATTTT.

The chain has TRBV6-5 and TRBJ2-7, with D possibly being TRBD2 (5 bases). Trimming cost V 6 bases and J 3 bases, with 12 bases left between them. The germline gives CDR1 MNHEY, CDR2 SVGAGI. The CDR3 loop spans 13 amino acids. The CDR3 reads CASRPRDRYEQYF. The DNA of the CDR3 is TGTGCCAGCAGGCCGAGGGATCGCTACGAGCAGTACTTC.

The CDR3 protein is CASSRRTGAGELFF. The CDR3 DNA reads TGTGCCAGCAGCCGACGGACAGGGGCCGGGGAGCTGTTTTTT. The gene calls are TRBV3-1 (or the pseudogene TRBV3-2) and TRBJ2-2; 9 bases map to TRBD1. Germline loops: CDR1 LGHDT, CDR2 YNNKEL (reference sequence). V was pared by 4 bases and J by 6 bases, with 3 bases of the junction left unmatched. The CDR3 runs to 14 residues.

This chain links TRBV25-1 with TRBJ2-5, with D maybe TRBD1 (6 bases). There are 14 residues in the CDR3. Germline V lookup: CDR1 MGHDK, CDR2 SYGVNS. The ends were cut back, 5 bases at V and 5 bases at J, with 15 bases in the middle. CDR3 nucleotide sequence: TGTGCCAGCAGTCCTCACAGGGAACGGGAGACCCAGTACTTC. Protein sequence: CASSPHRERETQYF.

The gene calls are TRBV7-2 and TRBJ1-2; D is possibly TRBD1 (6 bases). V was pared by 3 bases and J by 2 bases, with 10 bases between. The CDR3 is 14 amino acids. CDR1 SGHTA and CDR2 FQGNSA come from the germline V gene. The CDR3 DNA is TGTGCCAGCAGCTTTACGGACAGCAACTATGGCTACACCTTC. It specifies CASSFTDSNYGYTF.

The rearrangement uses TRBV5-4 and TRBJ2-3; a possible D gene is TRBD2 (6 bases). The CDR3 runs 16 residues. Trimming took off 6 bases at V and 4 bases at J, with 21 bases between the two ends. Germline V gene data show CDR1 as SGHNT and CDR2 as YYREEE (reference sequence). DNA for the CDR3: TGTGCCAGCACCTCAGGTGGAGGGAAAAGGGCAGATACGCAGTATTTT. This codes for CASTSGGGKRADTQYF.

The chain carries TRBV4-1 and TRBJ2-7, with TRBD2 matching over 8 bases. The CDR3 spans 15 residues. The V segment lost 3 bases and the J segment 2 bases; nucleotides outside the gene matches: 6. Germline loops: CDR1 MGHRA, CDR2 YSYEKL. Here the CDR3 DNA reads TGCGCCAGCAGCCAGGCGGGGGGTTCACCCTACGAGCAGTACTTC. Translating gives CASSQAGGSPYEQYF.

The chain combines TRBV19 with TRBJ1-6; maybe TRBD1 (6 bases). The CDR3 totals 16 residues. The germline V and J ends were trimmed by 1 base and 10 bases, with 17 bases remaining between them. The germline V gene has CDR1 LNHDA and CDR2 SQIVND (reference sequence). DNA of the CDR3: TGTGCCAGTAGTATAGGTCTAGGAGGGGGGGCCTCACCCCTCCACTTT. This translates into CASSIGLGGGASPLHF.

The chain employs TRBV6-1 and TRBJ2-2; D is ambiguous. With 2 bases removed from V and 9 bases from J, the gap between germline ends came to 10 bases. Per germline, CDR1 MNHNS and CDR2 SASEGT. CDR3 length: 13 residues. The DNA of the CDR3 is TGTGCCAGCAGTGAACTGGCCGCCTGGGAGCTGTTTTTT. Encoded protein: CASSELAAWELFF.

The chain couples TRBV5-1 to TRBJ1-2; D remains ambiguous. The CDR3 covers 14 residues. The V gene lost 7 bases and the J gene lost 8 bases, with 21 bases spanning the gap. The germline V gene encodes CDR1 SGHRS and CDR2 YFSETQ. The CDR3 spells CASVEFSGKGGYTF. DNA of the CDR3: TGCGCCAGCGTAGAATTTTCGGGGAAAGGCGGCTACACCTTC.

This rearrangement joins TRBV5-1 to TRBJ1-1, with TRBD1 matching over 9 bases. The germline gives CDR1 SGHRS, CDR2 YFSETQ. V lost 7 bases and J lost 2; bases outside the gene matches: 12. The CDR3 is made up of 16 amino acids. CDR3 residues: CASYLGQGGGNTEAFF. CDR3 bases: TGCGCCAGCTACTTGGGACAGGGAGGAGGAAACACTGAAGCTTTCTTT. Filled out from reference TRBV5-1 and TRBJ1-1, the complete variable domain reads KAGVTQTPRYLIKTRGQQVTLSCSPISGHRSVSWYQQTPGQGLQFLFEYFSETQRNKGNFPGRFSGRQFSNSRSEMNVSTLELGDSALYLCASYLGQGGGNTEAFFGQGTRLTVV.

This clone was recorded only once. The rearrangement uses TRBV2 and TRBJ2-1; no firm D call. The CDR3 covers 12 residues. CDR1 SNHLY and CDR2 FYNNEI come from the germline V gene. V dropped 4 bases and J dropped 9 bases, with 10 bases sitting between them. CDR3 in amino acids: CASSGHPGEQFF. DNA of the CDR3: TGTGCCAGCAGTGGGCACCCAGGTGAGCAGTTCTTC. Variable domain in full (rest from reference TRBV2 and TRBJ2-1): EPEVTQTPSHQVTQMGQEVILRCVPISNHLYFYWYRQILGQKVEFLVSFYNNEISEKSEIFDDQFSVERPDGSNFTLKIRSTKLEDSAMYFCASSGHPGEQFFGPGTRLTVL.

The chain combines TRBV30 with TRBJ1-2; TRBD1 aligns across 10 bases. Trimming cost V 2 bases and J 6 bases; bases outside gene matches: 6. The germline V gene has CDR1 GTSNPN and CDR2 SVGIG (reference sequence). There are 14 residues in the CDR3. CDR3 sequence: CAWSPGQGCHGYTF. Written as DNA, the CDR3 is TGTGCCTGGAGTCCGGGACAGGGGTGCCATGGCTACACCTTC.

The chain links TRBV7-9 to TRBJ2-7; 7 bases line up with TRBD1. J gave up 2 bases and V 5 bases, and 6 bases lay outside the gene matches. The CDR3 length is 14 residues. The germline V gene has CDR1 SEHNR and CDR2 FQNEAQ (reference sequence). CDR3 protein: CASSPGTATYEQYF. The CDR3 DNA reads TGTGCCAGCAGCCCAGGGACAGCCACCTACGAGCAGTACTTC.

V is TRBV5-6 and J is TRBJ1-1; tentatively, D is TRBD1 (6 bases). There are 16 residues in the CDR3. The germline V gene encodes CDR1 SGHDT and CDR2 YYEEEE. V was trimmed by 0 bases and J by 8 bases, leaving 20 bases between them. The CDR3 region has the DNA TGTGCCAGCAGCTTGGTACGGTCGGGACAAAGGGCGGAAGCTTTCTTT. Amino acid sequence: CASSLVRSGQRAEAFF.

The rearrangement links TRBV1 to TRBJ1-6; TRBD1, the table's D call, lacks a check against the DNA. TRBV1 is a pseudogene locus. The CDR3 has 17 residues. CDR3: CTSSQAGQPCSNSPLHF. Here the CDR3 DNA reads TGCACCAGCAGCCAAGCTGGACAGCCCTGCAGTAATTCACCCCTCCACTTT.

The rearrangement links TRBV7-6 to TRBJ1-6; a weak D match, TRBD1 (5 bases). Looked up from germline, CDR1 is SGHVS and CDR2 is FNYEAQ. With 4 bases removed from V and 8 bases from J, the gap between germline ends came to 6 bases. The CDR3 loop spans 12 amino acids. This CDR3 is CASSWGDSPLHF. CDR3 in DNA: TGTGCCAGCAGCTGGGGGGATTCACCCCTCCACTTT.